This T cell receptor (beta chain) was captured in a study of cytomegalovirus exposure and HLA in healthy donors. Study details: Out of 350 to 400 genotyped donors, roughly 80% belonged to the Caucasian-associated ancestry cluster. Regarding the study as a whole: Previously analyzed data showed that most TCR beta V segments were productive at a frequency of about 87% or about 30%.

The PCR contained 60 Vbeta and 13 Jbeta primers. Assay: immunoSEQ multiplex PCR; the TCRdb copy retains only in-frame clones and omits some. The data contain 150,000 or so clones, about 73% of them seen just once; the ten biggest clones take up approximately 2%. With regard to this clone: Its cognate antigen is unknown.

V gave up 4 bases and J gave up 11 bases, with 14 bases separating them. The CDR3 length is 12 residues. CDR1 and CDR2 from the germline V gene are LNHDA and SQIVND (reference sequence). The TCR comes from a woman aged 60-75 years in good health and CMV-seropositive. Sequenced sample: PBMCs. The gene calls are TRBV19 and TRBJ1-1; D remains unclear. In DNA, the CDR3 is TGTGCCAGTAGTACCCGGCGGCTCGGGGCTTTCTTT. This translates into CASSTRRLGAFF.